This is a list of T cell receptor beta chains from one sample in a study of blood T cell repertoires in COVID-19. Sequencing used immunoSEQ multiplex PCR; TCRdb keeps in-frame clones, though not all of them. The table lists around 70,000 clones, 87% of them singletons. Material: peripheral blood. All receptors derive from a woman at least 80 years old with active or convalescent COVID-19. Both conserved end residues are part of each CDR3. D genes are given only for firm matches. Not every row has a clone size; where given, it reads once, few, many or a size class.

TGTGCCTCTCAGGGGGATGAAAAACTGTTTTTT,CASQGDEKLFF,TRBJ1-4,TRBD1,TRBV30,few
TGTGCCAGCAGCTTAGGAGCCACTGAAGCTTTCTTT,CASSLGATEAFF,TRBJ1-1,-,TRBV3-1/TRBV3-2,-
TGTGCCTGGAGTGTATCGGCGGGCGACACTGAAGCTTTCTTT,CAWSVSAGDTEAFF,TRBJ1-1,-,TRBV30,-
TGTGCCAGCAGCGCTGAATCTTTGGCAGGGGAAAAACTGTTTTTT,CASSAESLAGEKLFF,TRBJ1-4,-,TRBV9,-
TGTGCCAGCAGCTCACGACAGGGTTCGTCTGAAGCTTTCTTT,CASSSRQGSSEAFF,TRBJ1-1,TRBD1,TRBV9,once
TGTGCCAGCAGTGCCACCGGAGGACTGGGAGGAAATCAGCCCCAGCATTTT,CASSATGGLGGNQPQHF,TRBJ1-5,-,TRBV2,few
TGTGCCAGCAGTGACACAGGGCTTGGGGAAAAACTGTTTTTT,CASSDTGLGEKLFF,TRBJ1-4,-,TRBV6-1,-
TGTGCCAGCAGTCTACAGGGGACGAGCTCCTACGAGCAGTACTTC,CASSLQGTSSYEQYF,TRBJ2-7,TRBD1,TRBV28,-
TGTGCCAGCGGGACAACAACTAATGAAAAACTGTTTTTT,CASGTTTNEKLFF,TRBJ1-4,-,TRBV19,-
TGTGCCACACGGACAGGGAACACTGAAGCTTTCTTT,CATRTGNTEAFF,TRBJ1-1,TRBD1,TRBV10-3,-
TGTGCCAGCTCGCCGGGACAGGGCTCCTACAATGAGCAGTTCTTC,CASSPGQGSYNEQFF,TRBJ2-1,TRBD1,TRBV18,-